The entry below gives a single T cell receptor (beta chain) sequence along with its context. The CDR3 extends over 13 amino acids. CDR1 is MNHNY and CDR2 is SVGAGI in the germline V gene (reference sequence). Losses at the gene ends were 7 bases for V and 3 bases for J; bases not matched to a gene: 5. The study ran its PCR with 60 Vbeta and 13 Jbeta primers. Sequencing used immunoSEQ multiplex PCR; TCRdb keeps in-frame clones, though not all of them. The sample has over 70,000 clones, over 70% seen once. The sample comes from a study of cytomegalovirus exposure and HLA in healthy donors. Input material: PBMCs. J is TRBJ2-7 and V is TRBV6-6; 8 bases agree with TRBD2. The source of this sequence is a human donor in good health. CDR3 protein: CASISGRGYEQYF. CDR3 coding DNA: TGTGCCAGCATCAGCGGGAGAGGCTACGAGCAGTACTTC.